Listed below are T cell receptor beta chains from one sample, sequenced in a study of T cell responses to AZD1222 COVID-19 vaccine. Here immunoSEQ multiplex PCR was the method, and the copy in TCRdb shows in-frame clones only, minus some. The repertoire has around 120,000 clones, 92% of them found once; the top ten carry approximately 8%. This sample comprised peripheral blood, obtained 28 days after the second AZD1222 dose. Receptors were obtained from an adult who received the AZD1222 COVID-19 vaccine. The CDR3 runs from the conserved cysteine through the conserved F or W. D genes are given only for firm matches. Clone size is shown for a subset of rows, as once, few, many or a class of expanded clone.

J | V | D | size | DNA | CDR3
TRBJ2-1 | TRBV7-2 | TRBD1 | NA | TGTGCCAGCAGCTCAGAAGACAGGGGGCTACTGTCCAATAAGCAGTTCTTC | CASSSEDRGLLSNKQFF
TRBJ1-1 | TRBV5-5 | NA | many | TGTGCCAGCAGCTCGTATATAAATACTGAAGCTTTCTTT | CASSSYINTEAFF
TRBJ2-7 | TRBV6-2/TRBV6-3 | TRBD1 | NA | TGTGCCAGCAGTTTGACAGGGGGGTACGGATTCGGGAGCGAGCAGTACTTC | CASSLTGGYGFGSEQYF
TRBJ1-5 | TRBV6-1 | NA | few | TGTGCCAGCAGTGAAGGGCAGGGGCCCCAGCATTTT | CASSEGQGPQHF
TRBJ2-1 | TRBV5-1 | TRBD1 | NA | TGCGCCAGCAGCTCCTATACCGGGGGACAGGGGTACGAGCAGTTCTTC | CASSSYTGGQGYEQFF
TRBJ1-6 | TRBV6-5 | NA | NA | TGTGCCAGCAGTTACTCGGACAGATCGGATTCACCCCTCCACTTT | CASSYSDRSDSPLHF
TRBJ1-4 | TRBV5-1 | TRBD1 | NA | TGCGCCAGCAGCTTGGTTGGAGCGGGACAGGGGGATGGGGAACTGTTTTTT | CASSLVGAGQGDGELFF
TRBJ1-2 | TRBV10-3 | NA | NA | TGTGCCATCAGTCCCCCTTCGACAGCATCGGTAGGCTACACCTTC | CAISPPSTASVGYTF
TRBJ1-2 | TRBV3-1/TRBV3-2 | TRBD1 | NA | TGTGCCAGCAGAGACAGGGGGCGCGGCTATGGCTACACCTTC | CASRDRGRGYGYTF
TRBJ2-5 | TRBV29-1 | TRBD2 | NA | TGCAGCGTTGAAGAAGGGTGGGACTACTACTTC | CSVEEGWDYYF
TRBJ2-1 | TRBV29-1 | NA | NA | TGCAGCGTTGATACCACCCACAATGAGCAGTTCTTC | CSVDTTHNEQFF
TRBJ1-1 | TRBV6-5 | TRBD1 | NA | TGTGCCAGCAGTGACTCGGGACAGGGTAACACTGAAGCTTTCTTT | CASSDSGQGNTEAFF
TRBJ2-2 | TRBV9 | TRBD2 | NA | TGTGCCAGCAGCGTTAGCGGGGACGCGAGGACCGGGGAGCTGTTTTTT | CASSVSGDARTGELFF
TRBJ1-1 | TRBV6-6 | NA | NA | TGTGCCAGCAGAGGGGGTAAAGGGAACACTGAAGCTTTCTTT | CASRGGKGNTEAFF
TRBJ1-6 | TRBV19 | NA | NA | TGTGCCAGTAGTTCCGACATCAGGGCACCCCTCCACTTT | CASSSDIRAPLHF
TRBJ2-7 | TRBV7-2 | NA | NA | TGTGCCAGCAGCTTAGTTGGGCAGGGGTCCTACGAGCAGTACTTC | CASSLVGQGSYEQYF
TRBJ2-7 | TRBV6-4 | TRBD2 | NA | TGTGCCAGCAGTGAAGTAGCTAGCGGGAGTCCCGAGCAGTACTTC | CASSEVASGSPEQYF
TRBJ1-3 | TRBV7-9 | TRBD1 | NA | TGTGCCAGCAGCTTAATAAAGGGGGCAGGAAACACCATATATTTT | CASSLIKGAGNTIYF
TRBJ1-2 | TRBV6-2/TRBV6-3 | NA | NA | TGTGCCAGCAGTAAGGGGGGTTCCTATGGCTACACCTTC | CASSKGGSYGYTF
TRBJ1-2 | TRBV7-9 | NA | NA | TGTGCCAGCAGCTTTGTGACATCCTATGGCTACACCTTC | CASSFVTSYGYTF
TRBJ2-1 | TRBV19 | NA | once | TGTGCCAGTAGAACTTCGGCCGGACCAAATGAGCAGTTCTTC | CASRTSAGPNEQFF
TRBJ1-6 | TRBV5-1 | TRBD1 | NA | TGCGCCAGCAGCTTGGGGGACCGGGACAGGGGACAACTCCACTTT | CASSLGDRDRGQLHF
TRBJ1-2 | TRBV4-1 | NA | NA | TGCGCCAGCAGCCAAGGGACAAATCCCTATGGCTACACCTTC | CASSQGTNPYGYTF
TRBJ1-5 | TRBV19 | NA | NA | TGTGCCAGTAGTAAGACTAGCAATCAGCCCCAGCATTTT | CASSKTSNQPQHF
TRBJ2-2 | TRBV5-1 | NA | NA | TGCGCCAGCAGCTCCGCGGGCTTGGGGACCGGGGAGCTGTTTTTT | CASSSAGLGTGELFF
TRBJ2-5 | TRBV6-6 | TRBD2 | NA | TGTGCCAGCAGTTATTCAGCGGGGGCAGAGACCCAGTACTTC | CASSYSAGAETQYF
TRBJ1-2 | TRBV6-5 | NA | once | TGTGCCAGCAAACATGGGGACCATGGCTACACCTTC | CASKHGDHGYTF
TRBJ2-3 | TRBV6-5 | NA | NA | TGTGCCAGCAGAGTTACCTCGGGGGTAGATACGCAGTATTTT | CASRVTSGVDTQYF
TRBJ1-2 | TRBV6-5 | NA | NA | TGTGCCAGCAGCCTAATAGCGAACTATGGCTACACCTTC | CASSLIANYGYTF
TRBJ2-7 | TRBV6-1 | NA | NA | TGTGCCAGCAGTGAAGCGGGGGGAGAGCAGTACTTC | CASSEAGGEQYF
TRBJ1-2 | TRBV28 | NA | NA | TGTGCCAGCAGTTCCCAAACGCCGGGACGCCTCCGGCAGGACTATGGCTACACCTTC | CASSSQTPGRLRQDYGYTF
TRBJ1-6 | TRBV19 | TRBD1 | NA | TGTGCCACCGGGACAGTCGATTCACCCCTCCACTTT | CATGTVDSPLHF
TRBJ2-1 | TRBV6-4 | NA | NA | TGTGCCAGCAAGGGGATATGTGAGCAGTTCTTC | CASKGICEQFF